This T cell receptor (beta chain) was sequenced in a study of cytomegalovirus exposure and HLA in healthy donors (dated by TCRdb to the late 2010s). Background on the whole study: An earlier analysis of approximately 600 of the donors reported approximately 290 Gb of sequence data and approximately 110 million unique TCR beta sequences from roughly 180 million T cells. Roughly 320 gigabases of sequencing data and tens of millions of unique TCR sequences made up an early release that covered roughly 670 HLA-typed donors. Of the roughly 390 genotyped donors, 65% to 90% fell in the genetic ancestry cluster associated with self-reported Caucasian donors. The study aimed to test whether cataloging public T cell receptors could reveal signatures of past pathogen exposure. Using immunosequencing, the study profiled T cell repertoires from about 610 subjects and related those repertoires to cytomegalovirus serostatus. A separate validation cohort of 100 to 150 different subjects was used in addition to the 666-subject first cohort. To predict cytomegalovirus infection status, the study brought together high-throughput TCR immunosequencing, statistical association of individual TCRs with disease status, and machine learning. In a later analysis, previously published TCR beta repertoires from 550 to 750 donors were re-analyzed and high-resolution HLA genotyping was added so that TCR occurrence patterns could be studied. Rather than using new phenotypic data, the later analysis identified candidate immune exposures from TCR beta sequences and from how often those sequences occurred across donors. In an earlier analysis of 550 to 700 of the donors, high-throughput TCR beta sequencing was used to judge whether each TCR beta V gene segment behaved as functional or pseudogenic. Donor age, sex, ethnicity and CMV serostatus were compiled alongside the repertoire data. Genome-wide SNP genotypes for about 55% of the roughly 670 donors were used in a later genetic analysis, which treated that subset as a discovery cohort. All discovery cohort repertoires had been generated on a single sequencing platform. Both class I and class II loci were covered by HLA typing, at four-digit resolution. Typing coverage differed by locus: A, B, C, DRB1 and DQB1 were typed in roughly 620-640 donors, DQA1 in roughly 500, DPA1 in roughly 590, and DPB1 in about 450. Five DR-DQ haplotypes were treated as single units for association and clustering because of strong linkage in the cohort. Among 398 genotyped donors of the cohort, an average of roughly 230,000 unique TCR beta nucleotide sequences was sequenced per donor, of which about 18% were non-productive.

Of note for this clone: It lacks a known antigen. No much larger clonotype is one base removed from it; base qualities were not supplied.

The study at large found these results: A later analysis found that HLA-associated TCR beta chains were more clonally expanded and had lower generation probabilities than equally common non-associated chains. According to a later analysis, parvovirus B19, influenza, CMV and Epstein-Barr virus appeared linked to several top co-occurrence clusters. Because counts were too low, 15 to 20 rarely observed V segments, including chromosome 9 orphons, were left out of the earlier analysis of 587 of the donors. A cluster of highly shared sequence variants was judged likely to represent a technical artifact of the sequencing pipeline. A later genetic analysis reported fewer N-insertions in productive TCRs among donors in an Asian-associated ancestry cluster than the roughly 650-donor mean. An association between a missense DCLRE1C variant and V-gene and J-gene trimming of TCR beta chains was found in a later genetic analysis and replicated in an independent cohort. Cytomegalovirus status was reported to be diagnosed by the classifier with high specificity and sensitivity in both the original and validation cohorts. A few of the identified cytomegalovirus-associated TCR beta chains were confirmed in vitro to be specific for cytomegalovirus antigens. The only immune exposure information available for the cohort was CMV serostatus. Because some donors lacked HLA typing at each locus, the association tests relied only on the typed subset. The study listed around 160 TCR beta chains as associated with cytomegalovirus. A later analysis associated about 16,000 TCR beta sequences with specific HLA alleles at a false discovery rate of 0.05. It was suggested by the authors that the approach could potentially be generalized to other disease states and immunological phenotypes. A further reported finding was that TCR beta sequences accurately predicted the HLA-A and HLA-B alleles for most subjects in the first cohort. Across donors, most TCR sequences were observed very rarely, whereas some public TCRs were present in many individuals. Broadly in line with IMGT annotations, most TCR beta V segments showed up in productive rearrangements about 90% or about 30% of the time in an earlier analysis of 450 to 750 of the donors. According to a later analysis, TCR association rates differed among HLA loci, with DRB1 alleles showing the most associated TCRs and HLA-C alleles showing the fewest. A later analysis found that most CMV-associated TCR beta chains appeared HLA-restricted, with HLA associations seemingly driven largely by CMV exposure. Strong co-occurrence of HLA alleles, especially DR and DQ, made assigning TCR associations to individual alleles difficult. Roughly uniform sequencing depth across donors was assumed in presence/absence analyses, although this assumption may not hold. Correlated functional status among segregating V segments might be attributable to linkage disequilibrium, but an unknown experimental factor could not be ruled out. The cohort was sequenced for TCR beta chains only, and without alpha or paired-chain data the features that could be detected were limited. Because the 87-base-pair reads could not distinguish some IMGT-functional V segments, including TRBV6-2 and TRBV6-3, those segments were excluded.

Libraries were built with the immunoSEQ multiplex PCR assay. A mixture of 60 forward primers for TCR Vbeta segments and 13 reverse primers for TCR Jbeta segments was used in the multiplex PCR. The CDR3 region of rearranged TCR beta genes was amplified from genomic DNA by a multiplex PCR assay. The amplified TCR beta libraries were sequenced on the Illumina HiSeq System as 87-base-pair reads. Concerning the study's data processing: A later analysis tallied 75 million to 95 million unique TCR beta chains across the 660 or so repertoires, and some 12 million of those chains were shared by two or more donors. Raw reads were error-corrected and collapsed into unique sequences with a nearest-neighbor algorithm that merged closely related sequences to remove PCR and sequencing errors. V, D and J gene segments were assigned by aligning CDR3 sequences to IMGT reference sequences. For a sequence to be retained, a match of at least six nucleotides was required to both a V gene segment and a J gene segment. A rearrangement counted as productive if the CDR3 had no stop codons and remained in frame with V and J, and every other rearrangement counted as non-productive. CDR3 was defined according to IMGT convention as the region running from the second conserved V-encoded cysteine to the conserved J-encoded phenylalanine. In an earlier analysis of more than 550 of the donors, sequences lacking an unambiguous match to a single V gene segment were excluded. An earlier analysis of several hundred of the donors called V segments functional above 56.7% productive rearrangements and segregating when the between-donor standard deviation exceeded 5%. A statistical classification framework was built for diagnosing cytomegalovirus status from the catalog of TCR beta chain sequences. In a later analysis, V and J genes were assigned by comparing TCR nucleotide sequences against IMGT/GENE-DB human TR gene sequences. In a later analysis, CDR3 sequences and most-parsimonious VDJ recombination scenarios were assigned using the TCRdist pipeline. A later analysis defined each TCR beta chain by its CDR3 amino acid sequence plus V-gene family, and excluded reads lacking a unique V-gene family. A later analysis removed several hundred highly shared, low-generation-probability nucleotide sequences to deal with suspected cross-contamination and a sequencing artifact. For each public chain, a later analysis derived a clonal expansion index from normalized ranks of inferred template counts within each repertoire. A later analysis computed generation probabilities with a VDJ recombination model fitted to out-of-frame rearrangements, and checked the results against IGoR. A later analysis scored TCR-TCR, TCR-HLA and TCR-CMV co-occurrence with hypergeometric tests, applying a repertoire-size bias correction to TCR pairs. A later analysis estimated false discovery rates by permuting HLA or CMV assignments 20 times. In a later analysis, co-occurring TCRs were grouped using DBSCAN, with TCRdist sequence similarity added in when clustering inside HLA-allele-positive subsets. For co-occurrence clustering, repertoires with fewer than 30,000 or more than 120,000 public chains were excluded, along with five repertoires with anomalous nucleotide sharing. TCRdb provides this immuneACCESS table in a form limited to in-frame rearrangements. Some clones are lacking; in checked studies, under half of them reflect an unresolved V gene, and why the rest are absent is not known. V and J calls and clone size come straight from that table; D and trimming were deduced from the DNA. This sample has 120,000 to 150,000 clones in its table, and 79% of those were observed once. Of the sample, around 6.7% falls within the top ten clones.

Taken from cysteine to phenylalanine, the CDR3 has 15 residues. Solely the CDR3 DNA is kept, with 45 bases framed from the first base. V drops 0 bases and J drops 2 bases, leaving 11 bases in between. CDR1 is given as LNHDA and CDR2 as SQIVND, both from the germline V gene (reference sequence). In total, more than 500 healthy bone marrow donors made up the cohort. At the time of sampling, all cohort members were nominally healthy, though unrecorded immune exposures were likely present. The donor tested CMV seropositive, placing the donor among the roughly 300 seropositive members of the cohort. A peripheral blood sample was provided by each donor, and peripheral blood mononuclear cells were used for TCR beta sequencing. The Qiagen DNeasy Blood Extraction Kit was used to extract genomic DNA from the blood cell samples.

This receptor was taken from a woman aged 40 to 50 in good health and CMV-seropositive. The chain links TRBV19 with TRBJ2-7; 6 matching bases give a weak D call of TRBD2. Sequenced sample: PBMCs. The DNA sequence is given as TGTGCCAGTAGTATAGAACCCGGGGGTCCCTACGAGCAGTACTTC. The translation is CASSIEPGGPYEQYF.